This TCR beta chain was recovered during a study of long-term antiretroviral therapy in people with HIV. The authors ran the immunoSEQ assay, v3.0, at survey level. Generated by immunoSEQ multiplex PCR, the TCRdb table keeps only in-frame clones and is missing some. The data hold tens of thousands of clones, with approximately 80% observed a single time. Whole-study results and caveats: Regardless of time point, clones expanded before ART dominated the repertoire.

In its sample, this clone was seen a few times. Its target is not known. Different DNA sequences within this sample yield the same CDR3. The specimen comprised unsorted PBMCs, sampled 0.5 years after starting antiretroviral therapy. This TCR was sampled from a man between 18 and 35 years old with HIV.

CDR3 in amino acids: CASSQESGRGDTQYF. CDR3 DNA: TGCGCCAGCAGCCAAGAGTCCGGGAGGGGAGATACGCAGTATTTT. This chain joins TRBV4-1 and TRBJ2-3, with 8 positions matching TRBD2. The CDR3 covers 15 residues. V trimming: 0 bases; J trimming: 5 bases; junction bases outside the gene matches: 4. Per germline, CDR1 MGHRA and CDR2 YSYEKL.